These 14 T cell receptor beta chains share one sample of origin, sequenced in a study of lymphopenia after photon versus proton radiotherapy. Repertoires were generated with immunoSEQ multiplex PCR, while TCRdb's copy carries only in-frame clones and drops some. Altogether roughly 53,000 clones are present, around 82% being singletons, with the ten largest covering 25% to 35%. Sequencing was performed on peripheral blood, taken from a patient treated with photon-based radiotherapy. These TCRs come from a man between 45 and 60 years old with gastric cancer.

This clone was seen ten or more times. V usage is TRBV10-1 and J usage is TRBJ2-7, with D unclear. Trimming shortened V by 5 bases and J by 4 bases, and 9 bases separated the two germline ends. CDR1 and CDR2 from the germline V gene are WNHNN and SYGVQD (reference sequence). This CDR3 is 12 amino acids long. CDR3 residues: CASSRNRYEQYF. The CDR3 DNA reads as TGCGCCAGCAGTAGGAACCGGTACGAGCAGTACTTC.

The chain carries TRBV2 and TRBJ2-2; 9 bases are shared with TRBD2. Trimming cost V 3 bases and J 7 bases; bases outside gene matches: 15. Germline assignment: CDR1 SNHLY and CDR2 FYNNEI. The CDR3 is 18 amino acids. The CDR3 is CASSESLGLAGRNGELFF. CDR3 in DNA: TGTGCCAGCAGTGAGTCCCTCGGGCTAGCGGGAAGGAACGGGGAGCTGTTTTTT.

CDR3 DNA: TGTGCCAGCTCACTTAACTCGGGACTAGCGGACACCGGGGAGCTGTTTTTT. Translation gives CASSLNSGLADTGELFF. V usage is TRBV18 and J usage is TRBJ2-2; 11 bases line up with TRBD2. The CDR3 has 17 amino acids. V dropped 4 bases and J dropped 3; count of bases not matched to a gene: 7. Germline V gene data show CDR1 as KGHSH and CDR2 as LQKENI.

The chain combines TRBV19 with TRBJ2-7, with 8 bases lining up with TRBD2. This CDR3 is 15 amino acids long. Germline V gene sequence: CDR1 LNHDA, CDR2 SQIVND (reference sequence). The V and J ends lost 6 bases and 3 bases, in that order; junction bases with no gene match: 10. The CDR3, as DNA: TGTGCCAGTAGCCTCCTGGCGGGAGGCTTCTACGAGCAGTACTTC. It specifies CASSLLAGGFYEQYF.

This sequence joins TRBV28 and TRBJ2-7; D ambiguous. CDR1 is MDHEN, CDR2 SYDVKM, per germline. V was clipped by 2 bases and J by 3 bases, with 8 bases between them. This CDR3 has 13 amino acids. This chain's CDR3 is CASSLGGYYEQYF. CDR3 in DNA: TGTGCCAGCAGTTTAGGTGGCTACTACGAGCAGTACTTC.

This clone was observed a single time. As DNA, the CDR3 is TGTGCCAGTAGCCCTATCTTGCGCCCTAGCTCCTACAATGAGCAGTTCTTC. The encoded protein is CASSPILRPSSYNEQFF. The V call is TRBV19, the J call TRBJ2-1; D unresolved. Per germline, CDR1 LNHDA and CDR2 SQIVND (reference sequence). The CDR3 has 17 residues. V was cut by 6 bases and J by 0 bases, with 18 bases left in between.

This chain uses TRBV6-4 with TRBJ2-3; tentative D call: TRBD1 (5 bases). With 5 bases removed from V and 2 bases from J, the gap between germline ends came to 11 bases. Germline V gene sequence: CDR1 MRHNA, CDR2 SNTAGT. CDR3 length equals 14 residues. The CDR3 protein is CASSLQGPTDTQYF. The CDR3 nucleotides are TGTGCCAGCAGTCTGCAGGGCCCCACAGATACGCAGTATTTT.

Regarding this clone: The identical CDR3 is also encoded by other nucleotide sequences in the sample. The chain joins TRBV29-1 to TRBJ2-3; D ambiguous. Germline V CDR1 and CDR2: SQVTM, ANQGSEA. V was shortened by 3 bases and J by 0 bases, with 4 bases between the two germline ends. The CDR3 runs to 12 residues. CDR3 DNA: TGCAGCGTTGATCCAAGCACAGATACGCAGTATTTT. Translation gives CSVDPSTDTQYF.

The chain recombines TRBV7-2 with TRBJ2-1; D unresolved. The germline V and J ends were trimmed by 2 bases and 9 bases, with 8 bases remaining between them. The CDR3 contains 12 residues. Germline CDR1 reads SGHTA; CDR2 reads FQGNSA. The CDR3 sequence: CASSLFPGEQFF. For the CDR3, the DNA is TGTGCCAGCAGCTTATTCCCGGGTGAGCAGTTCTTC.

This clone has just one count. CDR3 sequence (DNA): TGTGCCAGCAGCTTAGAGGTAGCGGTGAACACCGGGGAGCTGTTTTTT. Amino acid sequence: CASSLEVAVNTGELFF. V is TRBV7-8 and J is TRBJ2-2, with D maybe TRBD2 (6 bases). Looked up from germline, CDR1 is SGHVS and CDR2 is FQNEAQ. This CDR3 has 16 amino acids. V lost 1 base and J lost 1, with 10 bases in between.

This chain uses TRBV6-5 with TRBJ2-7; perhaps TRBD2 as D (6 bases). This CDR3 is 15 amino acids long. The germline V gene has CDR1 MNHEY and CDR2 SVGAGI. Trimming took off 4 bases at V and 3 bases at J, with 16 bases between the two ends. CDR3 residues: CASSSRLEMDYEQYF. CDR3 sequence (DNA): TGTGCCAGCAGTTCCCGACTAGAAATGGACTACGAGCAGTACTTC.

CDR3 loop: CASSVRDSGSIYEQYF. The CDR3 region has the DNA TGTGCCAGCAGCGTACGGGACAGCGGGAGTATCTACGAGCAGTACTTC. The chain joins TRBV9 to TRBJ2-7; tentatively, D is TRBD2 (8 bases). The CDR3 runs to 16 residues. Germline V gives CDR1 SGDLS, CDR2 YYNGEE. V lost 1 base to trimming and J lost 3 bases, with 17 bases between them.

This clone is a singleton in its sample. The CDR3 coding sequence is TGTGCCAGCAGCCGACTCGGACAAGAGTATGGCTACACCTTC. Amino acid sequence: CASSRLGQEYGYTF. This rearrangement joins TRBV7-2 to TRBJ1-2, with a tentative D call TRBD1 (5 bases). CDR1 is SGHTA, CDR2 FQGNSA, per germline. V lost 5 bases to trimming and J lost 5 bases, with 15 bases between them. This CDR3 has 14 residues. The full variable domain, with the rest looked up from reference TRBV7-2 and TRBJ1-2, is GAGVSQSPSNKVTEKGKDVELRCDPISGHTALYWYRQSLGQGLEFLIYFQGNSAPDKSGLPSDRFSAERTGGSVSTLTIQRTQQEDSAVYLCASSRLGQEYGYTFGSGTRLTVV.

J is TRBJ1-2 and V is TRBV6-1, with D hard to call. Trimming shortened V by 4 bases and J by 3 bases, and 15 bases separated the two germline ends. The CDR3 has 15 amino acids. CDR1 and CDR2 (germline): MNHNS, SASEGT. The chain's CDR3 is CASSGAWGSDYGYTF. The CDR3 region has the DNA TGTGCCAGCAGTGGAGCGTGGGGATCGGACTATGGCTACACCTTC.